Listed here are 14 T cell receptor beta chains from one sample, sequenced in a study of cytomegalovirus exposure and HLA in healthy donors. Primers: 60 Vbeta forward and 13 Jbeta reverse. The data were produced by immunoSEQ multiplex PCR, yet TCRdb's version contains in-frame clones alone and is incomplete. Altogether about 120,000 clones are present, approximately 8.6% being singletons, with the ten largest covering approximately 6.6%. Sequenced: PBMCs. The receptors were gathered from a woman aged 40 to 49 in good health and CMV-seropositive.

This clone was observed a few times. The chain is built from TRBV19 and TRBJ1-1, with D possibly being TRBD1 (6 bases). The germline V gene encodes CDR1 LNHDA and CDR2 SQIVND (reference sequence). V lost 7 bases and J lost 1, with 13 bases in between. The CDR3 runs 14 residues. As DNA, the CDR3 is TGTGCCAGTACCATAGGGACACGGAACACTGAAGCTTTCTTT. Encoded protein: CASTIGTRNTEAFF.

This chain uses TRBV5-1 with TRBJ2-6, with D hard to call. Germline V gene data show CDR1 as SGHRS and CDR2 as YFSETQ. This CDR3 has 15 amino acids. With 5 bases removed from V and 0 bases from J, the gap between germline ends came to 9 bases. The CDR3: CASRVVDSGANVLTF. CDR3 DNA: TGCGCCAGCAGGGTTGTAGACTCTGGGGCCAACGTCCTGACTTTC.

The V and J genes are TRBV18 and TRBJ1-4; weak D call: TRBD1 (5 bases). This CDR3 contains 18 residues. In germline, CDR1 is KGHSH, CDR2 LQKENI. Trimming removed 3 bases at V and 0 bases at J, with 17 bases between. DNA of the CDR3: TGTGCCAGCTCACCTAGCCGTTCGGGGGTCACAACTAATGAAAAACTGTTTTTT. It is translated as CASSPSRSGVTTNEKLFF.

This clone came up a few times. The V gene is TRBV7-8, the J gene TRBJ1-1; D is unresolved. V was shortened by 5 bases and J by 8 bases, with 12 bases between the two germline ends. This CDR3 is 12 amino acids long. The germline V gene has CDR1 SGHVS and CDR2 FQNEAQ. CDR3 DNA sequence: TGTGCCAGCAGCCCCCGGGATTTGGAAGCTTTCTTT. Translated: CASSPRDLEAFF.

This clone was seen only a few times. This chain links TRBV9 with TRBJ1-3, with 8 bases lining up with TRBD1. From germline, CDR1 is SGDLS and CDR2 YYNGEE. The V gene end was trimmed by 0 bases and the J gene end by 7 bases; junction bases not matched to a gene: 6. The CDR3 runs 15 residues. The CDR3 loop is CASSVATGEWNTIYF. CDR3 in DNA: TGTGCCAGCAGCGTAGCGACAGGGGAGTGGAACACCATATATTTT.

This clone was picked up a small number of times. The chain has TRBV2 and TRBJ1-5; possibly TRBD1 for D (6 bases). CDR3 size: 15 residues. The ends were cut back, 8 bases at V and 1 base at J, with 15 bases in the middle. Germline V CDR1 and CDR2: SNHLY, FYNNEI. The DNA for the CDR3 is TGTGCCAGCTCTGCTTCCAGGGGAAGCAATCAGCCCCAGCATTTT. This codes for CASSASRGSNQPQHF.

The rearrangement links TRBV19 to TRBJ1-6, with D possibly TRBD1 on 6 matching bases. Germline-derived CDR1 and CDR2 are LNHDA and SQIVND (reference sequence). V shed 4 bases and J shed 6 bases, with 10 bases lying between them. The CDR3 runs to 14 residues. Written as DNA, the CDR3 is TGTGCCAGTAGTAAGGGGGTTAGTAATTCACCCCTCCACTTT. This gives the protein CASSKGVSNSPLHF. Variable domain in full (rest from reference TRBV19 and TRBJ1-6): DGGITQSPKYLFRKEGQNVTLSCEQNLNHDAMYWYRQDPGQGLRLIYYSQIVNDFQKGDIAEGYSVSREKKESFPLTVTSAQKNPTAFYLCASSKGVSNSPLHFGNGTRLTVT.

CDR3 nucleotide sequence: TGTGCCAGCAGCTTGGGACAGTCAATGAGCAAGGAGCAGTTCTTC. Amino acid sequence: CASSLGQSMSKEQFF. V gene TRBV11-2 combines with J gene TRBJ2-1, with 7 positions matching TRBD1. J was trimmed by 10 bases and V by 3 bases; bases with no gene match: 12. CDR3 size: 15 residues. Looked up from germline, CDR1 is SGHAT and CDR2 is FQNNGV.

This sequence joins TRBV2 and TRBJ2-1; 9 bases line up with TRBD2. The CDR3 consists of 13 residues. CDR1 and CDR2 (germline): SNHLY, FYNNEI. Unmatched junction bases numbered 4, after V lost 9 bases and J lost 4 bases. CDR3 sequence reads: CASLAGEYNEQFF. The CDR3 DNA sequence: TGTGCCAGTTTAGCGGGGGAGTACAATGAGCAGTTCTTC. Filled out from reference TRBV2 and TRBJ2-1, the complete variable domain reads EPEVTQTPSHQVTQMGQEVILRCVPISNHLYFYWYRQILGQKVEFLVSFYNNEISEKSEIFDDQFSVERPDGSNFTLKIRSTKLEDSAMYFCASLAGEYNEQFFGPGTRLTVL.

This clone was found a few times. The chain couples TRBV29-1 to TRBJ2-1; possibly TRBD2 for D (5 bases). The germline gives CDR1 SQVTM, CDR2 ANQGSEA. The ends were cut back, 3 bases at V and 2 bases at J, with 17 bases in the middle. The CDR3 extends over 16 amino acids. CDR3 region: CSVDLRRRRTYNEQFF. The CDR3 nucleotides are TGCAGCGTTGACCTCCGGAGGCGTCGGACCTACAATGAGCAGTTCTTC.

This clone has only a few counts. The chain joins TRBV5-4 to TRBJ1-2; D perhaps matches TRBD1 (5 bases). The V gene's germline CDR1 is SGHNT and CDR2 YYREEE (reference sequence). V lost 4 bases and J 4 bases, leaving 14 bases between the germline ends. CDR3 length: 14 amino acids. The CDR3 region has the DNA TGTGCCAGCAGCACGACAATGGGGGGCTATGGCTACACCTTC. As protein: CASSTTMGGYGYTF.

The rearrangement joins TRBV27 to TRBJ1-5; 7 nucleotides match TRBD1. CDR3 length equals 17 residues. Losses at the gene ends were 5 bases for V and 2 bases for J; bases not matched to a gene: 12. In germline, CDR1 is MNHEY, CDR2 SMNVEV (reference sequence). The CDR3 nucleotides are TGTGCCAGCAGTCCCCGGGACAGCCTTGTGGGCAATCAGCCCCAGCATTTT. Translation: CASSPRDSLVGNQPQHF.

There are a few counts of this clone. J is TRBJ1-3 and V is TRBV6-1; the D is unclear. CDR1 and CDR2 from the germline V gene are MNHNS and SASEGT. This CDR3 comprises 13 residues. V dropped 6 bases and J dropped 4 bases, with 10 bases sitting between them. The CDR3 sequence is CASRPGTGNTIYF. CDR3 sequence (DNA): TGTGCCAGCAGACCGGGAACCGGAAACACCATATATTTT.

This clone was counted a few times. The J gene is TRBJ2-7, the V gene TRBV4-2; tentative D call: TRBD2 (6 bases). V dropped 0 bases and J dropped 0 bases, with 9 bases sitting between them. This CDR3 region has 15 residues. The germline CDR1 and CDR2 sequences are LGHNA and YNFKEQ. The CDR3 region has the DNA TGTGCCAGCAGCCAAGATCCGGGGGACTCCTACGAGCAGTACTTC. This encodes CASSQDPGDSYEQYF.